Below are 20 T cell receptor beta chains sequenced from a single sample in a study of shared clonotypes between healthy human individuals. The table came from immunoSEQ multiplex PCR; TCRdb's copy has only in-frame clones and leaves some out. The sample lists about 560,000 clones, roughly 79% occurring once. The specimen was PBMCs. Every receptor here comes from a middle-aged woman in good health. Some clones in this sample may be carry-over from other donors' samples.

J is TRBJ2-1 and V is TRBV6-6; 7 nucleotides line up with TRBD2. Germline V lookup: CDR1 MNHNY, CDR2 SVGAGI (reference sequence). Trimming removed 2 bases from V and 4 bases from J; junction bases left unmatched: 2. CDR3 size: 14 residues. The CDR3 DNA reads as TGTGCCAGCAGTTACCCGGGGGGTTACAATGAGCAGTTCTTC. As protein: CASSYPGGYNEQFF.

The genes are TRBV5-1 and TRBJ2-2; TRBD2 matches at 8 bases. The length of the CDR3 is 16 residues. The J segment lost 5 bases and the V segment lost 1 base, leaving 7 bases of the junction unmatched. Germline V CDR1 and CDR2: SGHRS, YFSETQ. The CDR3 protein is CASSLMRGRSTGELFF. DNA of the CDR3: TGCGCCAGCAGCTTGATGCGCGGGAGGAGTACCGGGGAGCTGTTTTTT. Together with reference TRBV5-1 and TRBJ2-2, the CDR3 gives the full variable domain: KAGVTQTPRYLIKTRGQQVTLSCSPISGHRSVSWYQQTPGQGLQFLFEYFSETQRNKGNFPGRFSGRQFSNSRSEMNVSTLELGDSALYLCASSLMRGRSTGELFFGEGSRLTVL.

The chain recombines TRBV15 with TRBJ1-2; 9 bases are a match to TRBD1. CDR1 LNHNV and CDR2 YYDKDF come from the germline V gene (reference sequence). The V gene end was trimmed by 1 base and the J gene end by 4 bases; junction bases not matched to a gene: 4. The CDR3 length is 15 residues. CDR3 nucleotide sequence: TGTGCCACCAGCAGAGGGGGACAGGGAAGCTATGGCTACACCTTC. It is translated as CATSRGGQGSYGYTF.

With respect to this clone: Possible read error: a much larger clone is one base away. The J gene is TRBJ1-1, the V gene TRBV6-6; tentative D call: TRBD1 (6 bases). Germline CDR1 reads MNHNY; CDR2 reads SVGAGI (reference sequence). The CDR3 is made up of 15 amino acids. Trimming stripped 5 bases from V and 3 bases from J, with 16 bases between. CDR3 in DNA: TGTGCCAGCAGTCCCTACAGGGTGGTGTACACTGAAGCTTTCTTT. It specifies CASSPYRVVYTEAFF.

The chain links TRBV2 to TRBJ1-2; D is uncertain. The CDR3 runs to 14 residues. V lost 2 bases and J 9 bases, leaving 16 bases between the germline ends. From germline, CDR1 is SNHLY and CDR2 FYNNEI. The CDR3 DNA is TGTGCCAGCAGTGAATATGGCATCGGTAGTAGCTACACCTTC. Its protein is CASSEYGIGSSYTF. Drawing the rest from reference TRBV2 and TRBJ1-2, the complete variable domain is EPEVTQTPSHQVTQMGQEVILRCVPISNHLYFYWYRQILGQKVEFLVSFYNNEISEKSEIFDDQFSVERPDGSNFTLKIRSTKLEDSAMYFCASSEYGIGSSYTFGSGTRLTVV.

This clone was seen just once. The chain has TRBV5-1 and TRBJ2-3; D remains unclear. CDR3 length equals 15 residues. The V end was cut by 1 base, the J end by 2 bases, with 11 bases between. CDR1 SGHRS and CDR2 YFSETQ come from the germline V gene. The CDR3 reads CASSLRQVLTDTQYF. CDR3 coding DNA: TGCGCCAGCAGCTTGCGTCAGGTGCTCACAGATACGCAGTATTTT.

This chain uses TRBV2 with TRBJ1-1, with 8 bases fitting TRBD1. V dropped 5 bases and J dropped 3; count of bases not matched to a gene: 11. CDR1 and CDR2 from the germline V gene are SNHLY and FYNNEI. The CDR3 extends over 16 amino acids. The CDR3 sequence is CASSPGQGRWHTEAFF. The CDR3 DNA sequence: TGTGCCAGCAGTCCCGGACAGGGCAGGTGGCACACTGAAGCTTTCTTT.

The chain has TRBV7-2 and TRBJ2-2; a weak D match, TRBD2 (7 bases). Germline-derived CDR1 and CDR2 are SGHTA and FQGNSA. This CDR3 is built from 18 residues. The V gene lost 4 bases and the J gene lost 4 bases, with 22 bases spanning the gap. CDR3 region: CASSSVGAGVSGTGELFF. In DNA, the CDR3 is TGTGCCAGCAGCTCAGTGGGGGCGGGAGTTTCGGGCACCGGGGAGCTGTTTTTT. Complete variable domain (other parts from reference TRBV7-2 and TRBJ2-2): GAGVSQSPSNKVTEKGKDVELRCDPISGHTALYWYRQSLGQGLEFLIYFQGNSAPDKSGLPSDRFSAERTGGSVSTLTIQRTQQEDSAVYLCASSSVGAGVSGTGELFFGEGSRLTVL.

V gene TRBV5-1 combines with J gene TRBJ2-1, with TRBD1 matching over 10 bases. After removal of 0 bases from V and 2 bases from J, the junction contained 5 bases not matched to a gene. The CDR3 loop spans 17 amino acids. Germline lookup yields CDR1 SGHRS and CDR2 YFSETQ. The CDR3 DNA reads TGCGCCAGCAGCTTGGGGGCGGGGACAGGGGCCTACAATGAGCAGTTCTTC. Residues: CASSLGAGTGAYNEQFF.

This chain connects TRBV7-9 to TRBJ2-1; D gene unclear. This CDR3 is 13 amino acids long. Germline V lookup: CDR1 SEHNR, CDR2 FQNEAQ (reference sequence). Trimming stripped 1 base from V and 6 bases from J, with 7 bases between. The CDR3 DNA reads as TGTGCCAGCAGCTTAGTCCCACGCAATGAGCAGTTCTTC. This translates into CASSLVPRNEQFF.

The chain's CDR3 is CASSLIAGATDTQYF. CDR3 in DNA: TGCGCCAGCAGCTTGATTGCGGGAGCCACAGATACGCAGTATTTT. V usage is TRBV5-1 and J usage is TRBJ2-3; 7 nucleotides align to TRBD2. The CDR3 covers 15 residues. Unmatched junction bases numbered 4, after V lost 1 base and J lost 2 bases. The germline CDR1 and CDR2 sequences are SGHRS and YFSETQ.

The chain employs TRBV28 and TRBJ2-4, with D possibly matching TRBD2 (7 bases). Trimming pared 7 bases from V and 8 bases from J, leaving 15 bases between. The CDR3 runs 13 residues. Germline V gene data show CDR1 as MDHEN and CDR2 as SYDVKM. In DNA form, the CDR3 reads TGTGCCAGCACCCGCGGGGGCGTCGACATTCAGTACTTC. The encoded protein is CASTRGGVDIQYF.

The chain recombines TRBV6-1 with TRBJ2-1, with D possibly being TRBD1 (6 bases). CDR3 length equals 15 residues. Germline CDR1 and CDR2: MNHNS and SASEGT. V was trimmed by 6 bases and J by 0 bases, leaving 12 bases between them. The CDR3 spells CASRAETGSYNEQFF. The DNA of the CDR3 is TGTGCCAGCAGGGCCGAGACAGGCTCCTACAATGAGCAGTTCTTC.

The chain employs TRBV2 and TRBJ2-1; 8 bases map to TRBD1. The V and J ends lost 6 bases and 7 bases, in that order; junction bases with no gene match: 8. This CDR3 has 14 amino acids. In germline, CDR1 is SNHLY, CDR2 FYNNEI. The CDR3 DNA sequence: TGTGCCAGCAGCCTAGAGACAGGGGAAAATGAGCAGTTCTTC. Amino acid sequence: CASSLETGENEQFF.

The genes are TRBV6-5 and TRBJ2-7; maybe TRBD1 (6 bases). CDR1 MNHEY and CDR2 SVGAGI come from the germline V gene. The CDR3 is made up of 13 amino acids. V lost 5 bases, J lost 4 bases, and 12 bases lay in between. The CDR3 is CASSEQGTYEQYF. In nucleotides, the CDR3 is TGTGCCAGCAGTGAACAGGGTACTTACGAGCAGTACTTC.

The chain carries TRBV5-1 and TRBJ1-3; 7 bases fit TRBD1. Germline V gene data show CDR1 as SGHRS and CDR2 as YFSETQ. The CDR3 totals 16 residues. V was clipped by 3 bases and J by 0 bases; unmatched bases: 6. The DNA for the CDR3 is TGCGCCAGCAGCTGGGGGGACAGCAGCTCTGGAAACACCATATATTTT. Residues: CASSWGDSSSGNTIYF.

This clone was found once. CDR3 residues: CASSQSGLAGDYEQYF. Written as DNA, the CDR3 is TGTGCCAGCAGCCAATCGGGACTAGCGGGAGACTACGAGCAGTACTTC. This sequence joins TRBV7-6 and TRBJ2-7; 14 bases are shared with TRBD2. After removal of 5 bases from V and 3 bases from J, the junction contained 6 bases not matched to a gene. The V gene's germline CDR1 is SGHVS and CDR2 FNYEAQ. This CDR3 spans 16 amino acids.

J is TRBJ2-7 and V is TRBV6-6; D may match TRBD1 or TRBD2 (5 bases each). This CDR3 is built from 14 residues. Per germline, CDR1 MNHNY and CDR2 SVGAGI (reference sequence). Trimming removed 4 bases from V and 1 base from J, with 11 bases in between. This CDR3 is CASSWKGTSYEQYF. CDR3 nucleotides: TGTGCCAGCAGTTGGAAGGGGACGTCCTACGAGCAGTACTTC.

The V and J genes are TRBV15 and TRBJ1-2, with 8 bases matching TRBD1. The length of the CDR3 is 14 residues. Trimming removed 3 bases from V and 7 bases from J; junction bases left unmatched: 7. The germline CDR1 and CDR2 sequences are LNHNV and YYDKDF (reference sequence). In nucleotides, the CDR3 is TGTGCCACCAGCAGTGACAGGGGCTGGTCTGGCTACACCTTC. Amino acid sequence: CATSSDRGWSGYTF. Variable domain in full (rest from reference TRBV15 and TRBJ1-2): DAMVIQNPRYQVTQFGKPVTLSCSQTLNHNVMYWYQQKSSQAPKLLFHYYDKDFNNEADTPDNFQSRRPNTSFCFLDIRSPGLGDTAMYLCATSSDRGWSGYTFGSGTRLTVV.

The chain is built from TRBV4-3 and TRBJ2-7; 9 nucleotides line up with TRBD2. Germline CDR1 is LGHNA and CDR2 is YSLEER. J lost 9 bases, V lost 0 bases, and 9 bases had no gene match. This CDR3 comprises 15 residues. CDR3 in amino acids: CASSQEVAGEGRQYF. CDR3 sequence (DNA): TGCGCCAGCAGCCAAGAGGTAGCGGGAGAGGGAAGGCAGTACTTC.